The clone carrying this T cell receptor (beta chain) was counted at least ten times. TCRdb fed the 5' RACE reads into MiXCR, producing one record per CDR3 protein. The sample has approximately 44,000 distinct CDR3 sequences, roughly 14% seen once. The sample belongs to a study of neurological immune-mediated disorders. The CDR3 extends over 15 amino acids. V lost 1 base and J lost 3, with 13 bases in between. The germline CDR1 and CDR2 sequences are LNHDA and SQIVND (reference sequence). Input material: CD4+ T cells from blood. The sequence derives from an older woman with HTLV-1-associated myelopathy (HAM/TSP). This sequence joins TRBV19 and TRBJ2-7; D may be TRBD1 (7 bases). Written as DNA, the CDR3 is TGTGCCAGTAGTATAGTGGCGGGACAGTACTACGAGCAGTACTTC. This translates into CASSIVAGQYYEQYF. The variable domain in full, with the rest retrieved from reference TRBV19 and TRBJ2-7, is DGGITQSPKYLFRKEGQNVTLSCEQNLNHDAMYWYRQDPGQGLRLIYYSQIVNDFQKGDIAEGYSVSREKKESFPLTVTSAQKNPTAFYLCASSIVAGQYYEQYFGPGTRLTVT.